This T cell receptor (beta chain) appears in the sequencing data of a study of cytomegalovirus exposure and HLA in healthy donors. The CDR3 has 16 residues. CDR1 and CDR2 from the germline V gene are MNHNS and SASEGT. The germline V and J ends were trimmed by 1 base and 0 bases, with 12 bases remaining between them. PCR primers comprised 60 Vbeta and 13 Jbeta primers. The protocol was immunoSEQ multiplex PCR, while the TCRdb copy is restricted to in-frame clones and leaves out a portion. The table shows 110,000 or so clones, with 75% to 90% occurring only once. This receptor was identified in a middle-aged man in good health and CMV-seronegative. Material: PBMCs. The chain is built from TRBV6-1 and TRBJ1-1, with D unresolved. The DNA for the CDR3 is TGTGCCAGCAGTGAAGGGAGGGAATCTGTGAACACTGAAGCTTTCTTT. This codes for CASSEGRESVNTEAFF.